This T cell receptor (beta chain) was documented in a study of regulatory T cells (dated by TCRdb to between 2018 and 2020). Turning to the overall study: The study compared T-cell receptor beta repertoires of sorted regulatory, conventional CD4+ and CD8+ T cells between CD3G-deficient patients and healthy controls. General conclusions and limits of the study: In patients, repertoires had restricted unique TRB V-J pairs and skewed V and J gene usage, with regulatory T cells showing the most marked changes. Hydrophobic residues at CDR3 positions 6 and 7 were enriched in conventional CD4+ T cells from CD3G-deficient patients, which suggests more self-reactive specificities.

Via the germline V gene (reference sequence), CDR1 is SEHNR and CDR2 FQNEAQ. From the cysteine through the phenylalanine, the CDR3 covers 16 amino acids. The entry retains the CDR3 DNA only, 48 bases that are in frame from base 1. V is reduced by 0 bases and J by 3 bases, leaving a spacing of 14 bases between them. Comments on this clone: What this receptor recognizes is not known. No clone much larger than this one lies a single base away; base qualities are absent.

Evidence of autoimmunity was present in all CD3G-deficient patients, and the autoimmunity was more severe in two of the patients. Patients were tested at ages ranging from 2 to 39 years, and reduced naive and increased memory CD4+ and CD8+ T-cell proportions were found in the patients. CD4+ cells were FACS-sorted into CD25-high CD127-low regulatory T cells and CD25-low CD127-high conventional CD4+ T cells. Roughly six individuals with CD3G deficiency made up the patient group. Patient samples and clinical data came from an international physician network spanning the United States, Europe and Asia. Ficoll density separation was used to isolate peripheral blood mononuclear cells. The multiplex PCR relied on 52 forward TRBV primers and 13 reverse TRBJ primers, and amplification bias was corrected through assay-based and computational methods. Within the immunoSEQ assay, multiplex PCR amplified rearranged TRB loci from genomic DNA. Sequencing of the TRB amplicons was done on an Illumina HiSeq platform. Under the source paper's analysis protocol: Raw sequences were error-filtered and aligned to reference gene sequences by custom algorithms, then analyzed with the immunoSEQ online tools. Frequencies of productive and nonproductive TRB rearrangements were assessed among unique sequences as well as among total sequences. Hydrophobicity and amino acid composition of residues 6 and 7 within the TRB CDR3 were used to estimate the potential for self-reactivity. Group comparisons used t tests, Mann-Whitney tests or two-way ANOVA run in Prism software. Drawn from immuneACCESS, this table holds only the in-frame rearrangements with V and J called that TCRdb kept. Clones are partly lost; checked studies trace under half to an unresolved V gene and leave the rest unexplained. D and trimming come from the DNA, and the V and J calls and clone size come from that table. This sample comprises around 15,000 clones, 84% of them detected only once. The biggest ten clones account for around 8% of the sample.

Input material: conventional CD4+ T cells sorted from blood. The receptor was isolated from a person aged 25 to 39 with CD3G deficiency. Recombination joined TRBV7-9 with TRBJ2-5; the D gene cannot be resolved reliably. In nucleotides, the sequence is TGTGCCAGCAGCTTAGCGCGGAGCCTCTCCGAAGAGACCCAGTACTTC. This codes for CASSLARSLSEETQYF.